One and the same sample provided the 21 T cell receptor beta chains below, sequenced in a study of T cells in localized non-small cell lung cancer. Produced via immunoSEQ multiplex PCR; TCRdb's table is partial and in-frame only. The sample consists of 52,000 or so clones, 70% to 90% of them appearing once. The source was peripheral blood, collected before any cancer treatment. These receptors were collected from a male donor at least 60 years old with stage III squamous cell lung carcinoma.

This clone has only a few counts. The chain recombines TRBV28 with TRBJ1-4; possibly TRBD1 for D (5 bases). This CDR3 has 16 residues. V dropped 8 bases and J dropped 2 bases, with 18 bases sitting between them. Looked up from germline, CDR1 is MDHEN and CDR2 is SYDVKM. As DNA, the CDR3 is TGTGCCAGCCGCTTAGAGGGGACGAGGACTAATGAAAAACTGTTTTTT. Translating it yields CASRLEGTRTNEKLFF.

A single count supports this clone. The rearrangement joins TRBV5-1 to TRBJ2-5; D perhaps matches TRBD1 (7 bases). The CDR3 covers 14 residues. In germline, CDR1 is SGHRS, CDR2 YFSETQ. Trimming cost V 4 bases and J 2 bases, with 12 bases left between them. The CDR3 here is CASSAGQFQETQYF. Written as DNA, the CDR3 is TGCGCCAGCAGCGCGGGACAGTTTCAAGAGACCCAGTACTTC.

The genes are TRBV28 and TRBJ1-1, with D perhaps matching TRBD1 (6 bases). Trimming took off 5 bases at V and 5 bases at J, with 12 bases between the two ends. The germline gives CDR1 MDHEN, CDR2 SYDVKM. This CDR3 has 13 residues. The CDR3 bases are TGTGCCAGCAGTAAACCAGGGGAAACTGAAGCTTTCTTT. Translation gives CASSKPGETEAFF.

The rearrangement joins TRBV7-3 to TRBJ2-1; no clear D gene. Germline V gene lookup returns CDR1 SGHTA and CDR2 FQGTGA. The CDR3 is made up of 11 amino acids. With 2 bases removed from V and 6 bases from J, the gap between germline ends came to 2 bases. The CDR3 loop reads CASSLGNEQFF. The CDR3 nucleotides are TGTGCCAGCAGCTTAGGCAATGAGCAGTTCTTC.

The chain links TRBV19 to TRBJ2-1; TRBD2 matches 16 bases. V gave up 10 bases and J gave up 0 bases; unmatched junction bases: 15. This CDR3 has 20 residues. Germline V gene sequence: CDR1 LNHDA, CDR2 SQIVND (reference sequence). The CDR3 spells CATRPGTSGGVQSSYNEQFF. The CDR3 coding sequence is TGTGCCACCAGACCCGGGACTAGCGGGGGGGTTCAAAGCTCCTACAATGAGCAGTTCTTC.

V is TRBV5-1 and J is TRBJ2-7, with 9 bases lining up with TRBD1. Looked up from germline, CDR1 is SGHRS and CDR2 is YFSETQ. With V trimmed by 4 bases and J by 2 bases, 4 bases remained unmatched. The CDR3 runs 14 residues. The CDR3 sequence is CASSMDRGPYEQYF. CDR3 nucleotides: TGCGCCAGCAGCATGGACAGGGGTCCCTACGAGCAGTACTTC. Full variable domain (remainder filled in from reference TRBV5-1 and TRBJ2-7): KAGVTQTPRYLIKTRGQQVTLSCSPISGHRSVSWYQQTPGQGLQFLFEYFSETQRNKGNFPGRFSGRQFSNSRSEMNVSTLELGDSALYLCASSMDRGPYEQYFGPGTRLTVT.

This rearrangement joins TRBV2 to TRBJ1-5; D not certain. The CDR3 is made up of 12 amino acids. The germline V and J ends were trimmed by 1 base and 6 bases, with 4 bases remaining between them. CDR1 and CDR2 from the germline V gene are SNHLY and FYNNEI. CDR3 in DNA: TGTGCCAGCAGTGAAGGGATTCAGCCCCAGCATTTT. It is translated as CASSEGIQPQHF.

The chain employs TRBV5-4 and TRBJ1-1, with D tentatively TRBD1 (5 bases). The V gene's germline CDR1 is SGHNT and CDR2 YYREEE (reference sequence). The ends were cut back, 0 bases at V and 1 base at J, with 10 bases in the middle. This CDR3 is 15 amino acids long. CDR3 residues: CASSLVGAPNTEAFF. The CDR3 DNA reads as TGTGCCAGCAGCTTGGTTGGGGCTCCGAACACTGAAGCTTTCTTT.

The rearrangement links TRBV6-1 to TRBJ2-5; D is undetermined. There are 14 residues in the CDR3. With 4 bases removed from V and 5 bases from J, the gap between germline ends came to 14 bases. Germline CDR1 reads MNHNS; CDR2 reads SASEGT. The CDR3 DNA reads as TGTGCCAGCAGTGTATTGGCCGATATTGAGACCCAGTACTTC. Protein sequence: CASSVLADIETQYF.

This clone has a single count. In DNA form, the CDR3 reads TGCGCCAGCAGCCAAGATAGAGAGCGGGTCTACGAGCAGTACTTC. Amino acids: CASSQDRERVYEQYF. The chain employs TRBV4-3 and TRBJ2-7; the D gene is possibly TRBD2 (6 bases). The CDR3 contains 15 residues. CDR1 and CDR2 from the germline V gene are LGHNA and YSLEER. V was shortened by 0 bases and J by 3 bases, with 12 bases between the two germline ends.

The chain employs TRBV5-4 and TRBJ2-3; D unclear. V lost 2 bases and J 5 bases, leaving 3 bases between the germline ends. From germline, CDR1 is SGHNT and CDR2 YYREEE (reference sequence). This CDR3 has 11 amino acids. CDR3: CASSLLDTQYF. The CDR3 coding sequence is TGTGCCAGCAGCTTACTAGATACGCAGTATTTT.

This clone was seen just once. The genes are TRBV5-1 and TRBJ2-7, with TRBD1 matching over 12 bases. The CDR3 is 14 amino acids. Germline CDR1 and CDR2: SGHRS and YFSETQ. Trimming removed 4 bases from V and 6 bases from J; junction bases left unmatched: 5. The DNA for the CDR3 is TGCGCCAGCAGCACCGGGACAGGGGGCGGCGAGCAGTACTTC. The encoded protein is CASSTGTGGGEQYF.

In this sample, this clone turned up once. The chain joins TRBV5-1 to TRBJ1-5; D unclear. The CDR3 has 13 amino acids. Per germline, CDR1 SGHRS and CDR2 YFSETQ. Trimming left V 1 base short and J 4 bases short, with 6 bases between. The CDR3 reads CASSLSGNQPQHF. In DNA, the CDR3 is TGCGCCAGCAGCTTGTCGGGAAATCAGCCCCAGCATTTT.

The genes are TRBV4-2 and TRBJ1-3; maybe TRBD1 (6 bases). Per the germline V gene, CDR1 is LGHNA and CDR2 is YNFKEQ. The V and J ends lost 0 bases and 4 bases respectively, with 13 bases between them. The CDR3 covers 16 residues. The DNA for the CDR3 is TGTGCCAGCAGCCAAGATGGAGGGGGGGGAGGAAACACCATATATTTT. It yields the protein CASSQDGGGGGNTIYF.

The rearrangement uses TRBV5-1 and TRBJ2-5; D is ambiguous. The J call is uncertain, as TRBJ2-7 better fits the DNA end. The CDR3 extends over 13 amino acids. The germline gives CDR1 SGHRS, CDR2 YFSETQ. CDR3 in amino acids: CASSYDGSYEQYF. The CDR3 bases are TGCGCCAGCAGCTACGACGGATCCTACGAGCAGTACTTC.

CDR3 bases: TGCAGCGTTGAGGGGGACAGGGGCACAGATACGCAGTATTTT. Amino acid sequence: CSVEGDRGTDTQYF. This chain joins TRBV29-1 and TRBJ2-3; 9 positions agree with TRBD1. CDR3 size: 14 residues. Trimming removed 3 bases from V and 1 base from J; junction bases left unmatched: 2. Looked up from germline, CDR1 is SQVTM and CDR2 is ANQGSEA.

The rearrangement joins TRBV6-5 to TRBJ2-1; the D is unclear. The CDR3 has 14 amino acids. V gave up 6 bases and J gave up 11 bases, with 20 bases separating them. Looked up from germline, CDR1 is MNHEY and CDR2 is SVGAGI. CDR3: CASRPGFSHRKQFF. Written as DNA, the CDR3 is TGTGCCAGCAGGCCCGGCTTCAGCCACCGTAAGCAGTTCTTC.

The chain recombines TRBV5-1 with TRBJ1-1; 7 bases match TRBD1. The germline V gene encodes CDR1 SGHRS and CDR2 YFSETQ. V was clipped by 1 base and J by 2 bases; unmatched bases: 5. This CDR3 has 15 amino acids. The CDR3 loop reads CASSLIRGHNTEAFF. The CDR3 DNA reads as TGCGCCAGCAGCTTGATAAGGGGGCACAACACTGAAGCTTTCTTT.

The chain combines TRBV2 with TRBJ2-4, with 10 bases that match TRBD2. The junction had 11 bases not matched to a gene; V was cut back by 6 bases and J by 3 bases. Germline V gives CDR1 SNHLY, CDR2 FYNNEI. CDR3 size: 17 residues. The CDR3 nucleotides read TGTGCCAGCAGGGTTGCCCGGCTAGCGGGAGACAAAAACATTCAGTACTTC. It is translated as CASRVARLAGDKNIQYF.

The V and J genes are TRBV19 and TRBJ2-5; TRBD1 aligns across 7 bases. CDR3 length: 15 residues. Germline values: CDR1 LNHDA, CDR2 SQIVND (reference sequence). V shed 3 bases and J 5 bases; nucleotides not matched to a gene: 9. The CDR3 sequence is CASSIEGQYMETQYF. In DNA, the CDR3 is TGTGCCAGTAGTATCGAGGGACAGTATATGGAGACCCAGTACTTC.

This chain uses TRBV21-1 with TRBJ2-2; the table's TRBD2 call for D was not verified on the DNA. TRBV21-1 is a listed pseudogene. This CDR3 is 18 amino acids long. The DNA for the CDR3 is TGTGCCAGCAGCAAGGGACTAGCGGGAGGTCCCCCCACCGGGGAGCTGTTTTTT. Amino acid sequence: CASSKGLAGGPPTGELFF.